Each of the 24 T cell receptor beta chains below was sequenced from the same sample in a study of OX40 agonist ivuxolimab in advanced cancers. Assay: immunoSEQ multiplex PCR; the TCRdb copy retains only in-frame clones and omits some. This sample has 100,000 to 150,000 clones, with just under 95% found just once. Specimen: CD4+ or CD8+ T cells sorted from blood, collected in a trial of the OX40 agonist ivuxolimab. The receptor set was obtained from an adult with an advanced solid tumor such as melanoma, head and neck, liver or kidney cancer.

The count of this clone is one. V gene TRBV28 combines with J gene TRBJ1-5, with TRBD1 as a possible D gene (5 bases). The CDR3 extends over 17 amino acids. In germline, CDR1 is MDHEN, CDR2 SYDVKM. The ends were cut back, 1 base at V and 0 bases at J, with 13 bases in the middle. The CDR3 DNA sequence: TGTGCCAGCAGTTTATACAGGATAAGCGATAGCAATCAGCCCCAGCATTTT. Translation: CASSLYRISDSNQPQHF.

This clone was seen once. The rearrangement uses TRBV6-5 and TRBJ2-1; D remains unclear. The V gene lost 6 bases and the J gene lost 5 bases, with 8 bases spanning the gap. This CDR3 has 12 amino acids. The germline V gene encodes CDR1 MNHEY and CDR2 SVGAGI. CDR3 protein: CASSLGNNEQFF. Here the CDR3 DNA reads TGTGCCAGCAGCCTAGGGAACAATGAGCAGTTCTTC.

This chain links TRBV28 with TRBJ1-5, with 8 bases aligning to TRBD1. The CDR3 contains 16 residues. Germline CDR1 is MDHEN and CDR2 is SYDVKM. V lost 3 bases, J lost 0 bases, and 4 bases stayed unmatched. In nucleotides, the CDR3 is TGTGCCAGCAGTTTGGTGACAGGGGATAGCAATCAGCCCCAGCATTTT. Protein product: CASSLVTGDSNQPQHF.

The V and J genes are TRBV7-2 and TRBJ2-5; TRBD1 is a possible D gene (5 bases). The CDR3 has 13 residues. Trimming pared 8 bases from V and 5 bases from J, leaving 15 bases between. The germline gives CDR1 SGHTA, CDR2 FQGNSA. CDR3 nucleotide sequence: TGTGCCAGCGCACGAAGCGCAGGGGAGACCCAGTACTTC. Amino acid sequence: CASARSAGETQYF.

A single count supports this clone. This chain connects TRBV6-1 to TRBJ2-5, with a possible D match to TRBD2 (6 bases). Germline V CDR1 and CDR2: MNHNS, SASEGT. The germline V and J ends were trimmed by 6 bases and 2 bases, with 13 bases remaining between them. The CDR3 has 14 residues. This chain's CDR3 is CASRRAGIQETQYF. CDR3 nucleotide sequence: TGTGCCAGCAGGAGAGCGGGTATACAAGAGACCCAGTACTTC.

The V gene is TRBV19, the J gene TRBJ2-1, with 14 bases fitting TRBD2. This CDR3 is built from 19 residues. From germline, CDR1 is LNHDA and CDR2 SQIVND (reference sequence). J was trimmed by 1 base and V by 4 bases; bases with no gene match: 9. CDR3 residues: CASSRRSGLAGASYNEQFF. For the CDR3, the DNA is TGTGCCAGTAGTAGAAGATCGGGACTAGCGGGAGCGTCCTACAATGAGCAGTTCTTC. The full variable domain, rest sourced from reference TRBV19 and TRBJ2-1, is DGGITQSPKYLFRKEGQNVTLSCEQNLNHDAMYWYRQDPGQGLRLIYYSQIVNDFQKGDIAEGYSVSREKKESFPLTVTSAQKNPTAFYLCASSRRSGLAGASYNEQFFGPGTRLTVL.

The rearrangement joins TRBV7-8 to TRBJ2-3; no firm D call. V lost 6 bases and J 0 bases, leaving 4 bases between the germline ends. Germline loops: CDR1 SGHVS, CDR2 FQNEAQ. CDR3 length: 12 amino acids. This chain's CDR3 is CASRTSTDTQYF. CDR3 bases: TGTGCCAGCAGGACTAGCACAGATACGCAGTATTTT. Full variable domain (remainder filled in from reference TRBV7-8 and TRBJ2-3): GAGVSQSPRYKVAKRGQDVALRCDPISGHVSLFWYQQALGQGPEFLTYFQNEAQLDKSGLPSDRFFAERPEGSVSTLKIQRTQQEDSAVYLCASRTSTDTQYFGPGTRLTVL.

The chain uses TRBV19 and TRBJ2-3; no clear D. Trimming took off 6 bases at V and 3 bases at J, with 7 bases between the two ends. The CDR3 is 12 residues long. CDR1 and CDR2 (germline): LNHDA, SQIVND (reference sequence). The CDR3 is CASRTNTDTQYF. The CDR3, as DNA: TGTGCCAGTAGGACCAATACAGATACGCAGTATTTT.

CDR3 sequence (DNA): TGTGCCAGCAGTTCGAAAAGCTACTATAGCAATCAGCCCCAGCATTTT. Residues: CASSSKSYYSNQPQHF. V gene TRBV28 combines with J gene TRBJ1-5; D is unresolved. V lost 4 bases to trimming and J lost 0 bases, with 13 bases between them. The CDR3 loop spans 16 amino acids. The germline gives CDR1 MDHEN, CDR2 SYDVKM.

The chain has TRBV27 and TRBJ1-1; 8 bases fit TRBD1. CDR1 is MNHEY, CDR2 SMNVEV, per germline (reference sequence). The CDR3 totals 17 residues. V lost 4 bases and J lost 0; bases outside the gene matches: 10. CDR3 DNA: TGTGCCAGCAGTTACGCGCCAGGGGGCACCTTGAACACTGAAGCTTTCTTT. Amino acids: CASSYAPGGTLNTEAFF.

This clone was counted a few times. The chain joins TRBV27 to TRBJ1-5, with D possibly matching TRBD1 (5 bases). The V gene lost 5 bases and the J gene lost 1 base, with 9 bases spanning the gap. Germline-derived CDR1 and CDR2 are MNHEY and SMNVEV (reference sequence). This CDR3 is 14 amino acids long. The CDR3 here is CASSPRDSNQPQHF. The CDR3, as DNA: TGTGCCAGCAGTCCGAGGGACAGCAATCAGCCCCAGCATTTT.

The rearrangement links TRBV5-1 to TRBJ2-3; 10 bases map to TRBD2. The CDR3 is 16 amino acids. The ends lost 1 base at V and 4 bases at J; junction bases unmatched: 6. Germline V gene sequence: CDR1 SGHRS, CDR2 YFSETQ. CDR3 sequence: CASSLSLAGVADTQYF. The DNA of the CDR3 is TGCGCCAGCAGCTTGTCCCTAGCGGGAGTGGCAGATACGCAGTATTTT.

V usage is TRBV7-8 and J usage is TRBJ2-5; maybe TRBD2 (5 bases). The CDR3 is 13 residues long. Germline V lookup: CDR1 SGHVS, CDR2 FQNEAQ. Trimming shortened V by 5 bases and J by 5 bases, and 12 bases separated the two germline ends. The CDR3 DNA is TGTGCCAGCAGCGGGCGGGTTCTTGAGACCCAGTACTTC. It encodes CASSGRVLETQYF.

The genes are TRBV10-3 and TRBJ1-5; the match to TRBD1 covers 9 bases. CDR3 length: 14 amino acids. Trimming cost V 4 bases and J 3 bases; bases outside gene matches: 1. The germline V gene encodes CDR1 ENHRY and CDR2 SYGVKD. The CDR3 is CAISGDRDNQPQHF. The CDR3 DNA sequence: TGTGCCATCAGTGGGGACAGGGACAATCAGCCCCAGCATTTT.

This clone was found once. V is TRBV5-1 and J is TRBJ1-1; the D gene is possibly TRBD1 (6 bases). This CDR3 is 15 amino acids long. The germline gives CDR1 SGHRS, CDR2 YFSETQ. The V gene lost 0 bases and the J gene lost 0 bases, with 9 bases spanning the gap. The CDR3 DNA reads TGCGCCAGCAGCTTGGAGGGGGTTATGAACACTGAAGCTTTCTTT. Its protein is CASSLEGVMNTEAFF.

The V call is TRBV7-2, the J call TRBJ2-7; 9 bases are a match to TRBD1. Germline V gene lookup returns CDR1 SGHTA and CDR2 FQGNSA. V trimming: 5 bases; J trimming: 0 bases; junction bases outside the gene matches: 5. The CDR3 is made up of 15 amino acids. CDR3 sequence reads: CASSPGTGTSYEQYF. The CDR3 region has the DNA TGTGCCAGCAGCCCCGGGACAGGGACCTCCTACGAGCAGTACTTC.

This chain uses TRBV28 with TRBJ2-1; 8 positions match TRBD2. Germline loops: CDR1 MDHEN, CDR2 SYDVKM. The CDR3 is 17 amino acids. Germline trimming cut 4 bases from V and 7 bases from J; bases unmatched to any gene: 15. CDR3 protein: CASSSPLESGRVNEQFF. Here the CDR3 DNA reads TGTGCCAGCAGTTCCCCCTTAGAAAGCGGGAGAGTGAATGAGCAGTTCTTC.

This clone was observed once. V is TRBV5-4 and J is TRBJ1-1, with 7 nucleotides matching TRBD1. Germline V CDR1 and CDR2: SGHNT, YYREEE (reference sequence). J lost 1 base, V lost 4 bases, and 7 bases had no gene match. This CDR3 is built from 15 residues. CDR3 sequence reads: CASSRKQGKNTEAFF. The CDR3 DNA follows: TGTGCCAGCAGCCGTAAACAGGGGAAGAACACTGAAGCTTTCTTT.

This chain links TRBV9 with TRBJ1-4; unclear D gene. The CDR3 contains 14 residues. Germline assignment: CDR1 SGDLS and CDR2 YYNGEE. Trimming pared 0 bases from V and 8 bases from J, leaving 11 bases between. CDR3 region: CASSVDFLNEKLFF. The CDR3 region has the DNA TGTGCCAGCAGCGTAGATTTCCTCAACGAAAAACTGTTTTTT. The full variable domain, completed using reference TRBV9 and TRBJ1-4, is DSGVTQTPKHLITATGQRVTLRCSPRSGDLSVYWYQQSLDQGLQFLIQYYNGEERAKGNILERFSAQQFPDLHSELNLSSLELGDSALYFCASSVDFLNEKLFFGSGTQLSVL.

The chain uses TRBV19 and TRBJ2-5; a weak D match, TRBD1 (5 bases). The J call could be wrong; TRBJ2-7 is a better fit for the DNA end. The CDR3 consists of 13 residues. The germline gives CDR1 LNHDA, CDR2 SQIVND (reference sequence). This CDR3 reads CASSPAGTYEQYF. For the CDR3, the DNA is TGTGCCAGCTCGCCAGCAGGGACCTACGAGCAGTACTTC.

The chain links TRBV7-2 to TRBJ1-5, with D maybe TRBD1 (6 bases). Trimming pared 2 bases from V and 7 bases from J, leaving 9 bases between. Germline V CDR1 and CDR2: SGHTA, FQGNSA. The CDR3 covers 13 residues. CDR3 region: CASSLRQDQPQHF. CDR3 bases: TGTGCCAGCAGCTTAAGACAGGACCAGCCCCAGCATTTT.

The chain couples TRBV5-1 to TRBJ2-1, with TRBD2 matching 14 bases. The germline gives CDR1 SGHRS, CDR2 YFSETQ. This CDR3 contains 16 residues. V shed 2 bases and J 11 bases; nucleotides not matched to a gene: 9. The CDR3 DNA reads TGCGCCAGCAGCTTTAGCCCGGGACTAGCGGGAGAGAAGCAGTTCTTC. As protein: CASSFSPGLAGEKQFF.

The chain links TRBV7-2 to TRBJ2-1; the match to TRBD2 covers 8 bases. V trimming: 5 bases; J trimming: 7 bases; junction bases outside the gene matches: 10. CDR1 SGHTA and CDR2 FQGNSA come from the germline V gene. The CDR3 totals 15 residues. The CDR3 DNA reads as TGTGCCAGCAGCCGCCGACTAGCGTCTAGTAATGAGCAGTTCTTC. Residues: CASSRRLASSNEQFF.

This sequence joins TRBV30 and TRBJ2-7, with 7 positions matching TRBD2. Trimming cost V 5 bases and J 0 bases; bases outside gene matches: 4. In germline, CDR1 is GTSNPN, CDR2 SVGIG (reference sequence). CDR3 length: 13 residues. The CDR3 loop reads CAWGRTSSYEQYF. In nucleotides, the CDR3 is TGTGCCTGGGGCCGGACTAGCTCCTACGAGCAGTACTTC. The full variable domain, rest sourced from reference TRBV30 and TRBJ2-7, is SQTIHQWPATLVQPVGSPLSLECTVEGTSNPNLYWYRQAAGRGLQLLFYSVGIGQISSEVPQNLSASRPQDRQFILSSKKLLLSDSGFYLCAWGRTSSYEQYFGPGTRLTVT.